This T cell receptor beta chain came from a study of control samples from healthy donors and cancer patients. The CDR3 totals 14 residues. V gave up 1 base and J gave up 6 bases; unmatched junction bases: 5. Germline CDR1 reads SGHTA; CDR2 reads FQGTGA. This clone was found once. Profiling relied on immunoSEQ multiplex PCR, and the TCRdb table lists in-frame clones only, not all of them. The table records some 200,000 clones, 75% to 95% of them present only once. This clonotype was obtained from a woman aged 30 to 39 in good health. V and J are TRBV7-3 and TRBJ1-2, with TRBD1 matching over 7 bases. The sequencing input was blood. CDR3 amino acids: CASSLKGGADGYTF. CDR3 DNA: TGTGCCAGCAGCTTAAAAGGGGGCGCGGATGGCTACACCTTC.